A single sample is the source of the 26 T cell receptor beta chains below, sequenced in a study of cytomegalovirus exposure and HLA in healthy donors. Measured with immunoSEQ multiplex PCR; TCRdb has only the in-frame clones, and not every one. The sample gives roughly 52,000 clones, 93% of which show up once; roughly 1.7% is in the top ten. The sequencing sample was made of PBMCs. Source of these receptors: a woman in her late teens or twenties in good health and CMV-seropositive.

The CDR3 here is CASSQPGGAGNTEAFF. Here the CDR3 DNA reads TGCGCCAGCAGCCAACCCGGAGGGGCCGGGAACACTGAAGCTTTCTTT. This sequence joins TRBV4-1 and TRBJ1-1; D might be TRBD1 (5 bases). Germline V lookup: CDR1 MGHRA, CDR2 YSYEKL. This CDR3 comprises 16 residues. V was cut by 2 bases and J by 1 base, with 14 bases left in between.

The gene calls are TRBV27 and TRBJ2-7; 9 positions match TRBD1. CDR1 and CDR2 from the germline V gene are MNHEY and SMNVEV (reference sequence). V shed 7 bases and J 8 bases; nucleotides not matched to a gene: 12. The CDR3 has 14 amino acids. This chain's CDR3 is CASTQGQGSRKQYF. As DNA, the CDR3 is TGTGCCAGCACCCAGGGACAGGGTTCCCGTAAGCAGTACTTC.

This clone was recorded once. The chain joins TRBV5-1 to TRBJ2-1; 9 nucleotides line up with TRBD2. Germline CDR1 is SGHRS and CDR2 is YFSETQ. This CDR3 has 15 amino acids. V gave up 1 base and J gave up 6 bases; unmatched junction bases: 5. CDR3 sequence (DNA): TGCGCCAGCAGCTTGCCGGGACTAGCAGGCAATGAGCAGTTCTTC. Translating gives CASSLPGLAGNEQFF.

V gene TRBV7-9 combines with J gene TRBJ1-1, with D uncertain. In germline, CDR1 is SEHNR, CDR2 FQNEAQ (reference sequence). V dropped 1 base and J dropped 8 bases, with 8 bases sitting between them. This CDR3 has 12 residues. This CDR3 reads CASSLDSGEAFF. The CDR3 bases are TGTGCCAGCAGCTTAGACTCAGGAGAAGCTTTCTTT.

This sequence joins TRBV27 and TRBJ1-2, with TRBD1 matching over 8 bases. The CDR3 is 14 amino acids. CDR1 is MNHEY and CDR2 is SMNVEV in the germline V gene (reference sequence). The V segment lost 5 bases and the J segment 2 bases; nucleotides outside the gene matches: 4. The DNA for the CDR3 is TGTGCCAGCAGTATCCAGGGGGCAAACTATGGCTACACCTTC. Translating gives CASSIQGANYGYTF.

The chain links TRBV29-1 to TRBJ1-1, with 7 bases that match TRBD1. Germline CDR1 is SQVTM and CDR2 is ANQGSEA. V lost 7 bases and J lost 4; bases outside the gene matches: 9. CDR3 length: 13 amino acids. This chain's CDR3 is CSARQGIGTEAFF. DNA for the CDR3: TGCAGCGCTAGACAGGGAATAGGCACTGAAGCTTTCTTT.

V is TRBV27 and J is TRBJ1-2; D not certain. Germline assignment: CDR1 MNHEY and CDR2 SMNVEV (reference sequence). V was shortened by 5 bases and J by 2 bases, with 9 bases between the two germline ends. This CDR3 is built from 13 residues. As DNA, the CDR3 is TGTGCCAGCAGTCTCCGGGAGAACTATGGCTACACCTTC. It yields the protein CASSLRENYGYTF.

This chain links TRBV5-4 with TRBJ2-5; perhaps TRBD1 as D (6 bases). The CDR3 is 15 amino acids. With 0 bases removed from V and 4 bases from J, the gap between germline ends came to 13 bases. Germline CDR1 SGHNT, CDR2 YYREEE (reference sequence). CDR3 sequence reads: CASSLGQGKGETQYF. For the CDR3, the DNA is TGTGCCAGCAGCTTGGGGCAGGGGAAAGGAGAGACCCAGTACTTC.

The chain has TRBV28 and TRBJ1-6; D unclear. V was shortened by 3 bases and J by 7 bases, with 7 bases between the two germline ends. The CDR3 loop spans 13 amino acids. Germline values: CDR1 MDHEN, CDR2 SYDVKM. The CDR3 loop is CASSFGENSPLHF. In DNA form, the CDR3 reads TGTGCCAGCAGTTTCGGGGAGAATTCACCCCTCCACTTT.

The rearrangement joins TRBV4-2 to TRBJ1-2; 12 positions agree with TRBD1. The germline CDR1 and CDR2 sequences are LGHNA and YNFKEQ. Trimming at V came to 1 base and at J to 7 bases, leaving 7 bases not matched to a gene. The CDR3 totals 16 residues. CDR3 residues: CASSQGPGQGALGYTF. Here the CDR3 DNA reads TGTGCCAGCAGCCAAGGACCGGGACAGGGGGCGCTTGGCTACACCTTC.

The chain's CDR3 is CASSEAGAGEIDEQFF. CDR3 nucleotide sequence: TGTGCCAGCAGTGAAGCGGGGGCGGGGGAAATCGATGAGCAGTTCTTC. J is TRBJ2-1 and V is TRBV6-1, with D possibly being TRBD2 (7 bases). With 0 bases removed from V and 8 bases from J, the gap between germline ends came to 17 bases. The CDR3 contains 16 residues. Per germline, CDR1 MNHNS and CDR2 SASEGT.

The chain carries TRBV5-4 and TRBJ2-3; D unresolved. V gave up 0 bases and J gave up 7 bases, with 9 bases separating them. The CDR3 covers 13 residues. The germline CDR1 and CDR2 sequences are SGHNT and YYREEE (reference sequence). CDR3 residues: CASSLARSNTQYF. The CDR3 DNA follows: TGTGCCAGCAGCTTGGCCCGCAGTAATACGCAGTATTTT.

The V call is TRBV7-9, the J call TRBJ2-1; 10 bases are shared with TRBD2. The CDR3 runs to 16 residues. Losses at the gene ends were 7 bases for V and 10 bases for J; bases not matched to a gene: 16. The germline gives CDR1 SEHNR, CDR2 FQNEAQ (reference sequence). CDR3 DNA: TGTGCCAGCACCGATTGGCCTAGCGGGGGCCCAGCGGAGCAGTTCTTC. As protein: CASTDWPSGGPAEQFF.

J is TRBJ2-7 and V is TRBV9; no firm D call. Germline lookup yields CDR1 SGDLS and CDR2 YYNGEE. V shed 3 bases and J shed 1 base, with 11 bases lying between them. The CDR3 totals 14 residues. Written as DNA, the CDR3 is TGTGCCAGCAGCGCCCTAGACCTATCCTACGAGCAGTACTTC. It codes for CASSALDLSYEQYF.

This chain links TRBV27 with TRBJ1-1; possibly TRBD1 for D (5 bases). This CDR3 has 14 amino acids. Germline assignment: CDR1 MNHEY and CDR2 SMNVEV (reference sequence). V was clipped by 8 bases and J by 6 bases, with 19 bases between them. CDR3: CASGSGMKVSEAFF. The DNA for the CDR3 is TGTGCCAGCGGATCAGGGATGAAGGTCTCTGAAGCTTTCTTT.

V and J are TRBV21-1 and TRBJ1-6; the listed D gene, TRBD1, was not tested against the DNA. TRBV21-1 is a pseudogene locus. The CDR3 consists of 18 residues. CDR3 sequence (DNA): TGTGCCAGCAGCCTAAAGACCCGGACACAGGTAAATAATTCACCCCTCCACTTT. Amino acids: CASSLKTRTQVNNSPLHF.

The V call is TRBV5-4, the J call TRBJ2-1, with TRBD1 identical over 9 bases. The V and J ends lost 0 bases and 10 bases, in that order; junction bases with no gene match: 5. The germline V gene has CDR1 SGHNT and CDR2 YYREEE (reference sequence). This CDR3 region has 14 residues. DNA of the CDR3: TGTGCCAGCAGCTTGGGGGACAGGGTAAGGGAGCAGTTCTTC. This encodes CASSLGDRVREQFF.

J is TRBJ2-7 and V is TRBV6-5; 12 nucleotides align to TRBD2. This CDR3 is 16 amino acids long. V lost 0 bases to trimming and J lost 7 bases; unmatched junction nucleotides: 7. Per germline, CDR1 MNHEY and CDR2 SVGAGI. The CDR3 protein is CASSYSGTSGGKEQYF. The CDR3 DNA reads TGTGCCAGCAGTTACTCGGGCACTAGCGGGGGGAAAGAGCAGTACTTC.

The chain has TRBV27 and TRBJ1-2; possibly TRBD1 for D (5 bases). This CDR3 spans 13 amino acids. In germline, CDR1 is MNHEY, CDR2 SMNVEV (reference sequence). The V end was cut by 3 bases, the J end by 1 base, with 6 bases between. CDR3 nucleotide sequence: TGTGCCAGCAGTTTGGGGGGTAACTATGGCTACACCTTC. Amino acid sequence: CASSLGGNYGYTF.

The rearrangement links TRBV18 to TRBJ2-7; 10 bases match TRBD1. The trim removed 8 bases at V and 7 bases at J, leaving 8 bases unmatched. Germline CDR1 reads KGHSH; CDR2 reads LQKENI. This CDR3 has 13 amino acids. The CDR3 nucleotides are TGTGCCAGCGAGGGGACAGGGGTCATGGAGCAGTACTTC. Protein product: CASEGTGVMEQYF.

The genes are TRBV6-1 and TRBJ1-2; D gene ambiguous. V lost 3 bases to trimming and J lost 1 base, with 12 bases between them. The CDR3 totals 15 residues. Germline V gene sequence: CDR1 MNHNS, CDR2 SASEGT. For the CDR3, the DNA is TGTGCCAGCAGTGAGGTACAGTCAATTAACTATGGCTACACCTTC. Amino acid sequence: CASSEVQSINYGYTF.

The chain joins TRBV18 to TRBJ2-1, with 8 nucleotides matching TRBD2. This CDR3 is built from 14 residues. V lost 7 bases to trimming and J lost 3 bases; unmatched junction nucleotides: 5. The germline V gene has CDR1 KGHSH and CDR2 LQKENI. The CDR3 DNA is TGTGCCAGCTGGGCGGGACTAGGCTACAATGAGCAGTTCTTC. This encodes CASWAGLGYNEQFF.

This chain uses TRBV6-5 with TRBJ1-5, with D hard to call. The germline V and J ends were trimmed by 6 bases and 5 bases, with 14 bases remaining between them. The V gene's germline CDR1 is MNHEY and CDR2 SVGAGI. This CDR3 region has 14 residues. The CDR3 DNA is TGTGCCAGCAGCCTTAACGCGAGGGATCAGCCCCAGCATTTT. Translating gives CASSLNARDQPQHF.

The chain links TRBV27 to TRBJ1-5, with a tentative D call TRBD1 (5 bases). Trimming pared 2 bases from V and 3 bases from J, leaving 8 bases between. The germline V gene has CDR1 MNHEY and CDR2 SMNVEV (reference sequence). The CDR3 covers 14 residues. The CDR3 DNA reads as TGTGCCAGCAGTTTACAGGGCGACAATCAGCCCCAGCATTTT. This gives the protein CASSLQGDNQPQHF.

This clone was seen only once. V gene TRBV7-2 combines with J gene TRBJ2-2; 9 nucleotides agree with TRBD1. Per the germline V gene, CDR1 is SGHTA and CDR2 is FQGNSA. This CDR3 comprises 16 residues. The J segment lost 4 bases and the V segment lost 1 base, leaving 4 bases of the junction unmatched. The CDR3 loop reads CASSLGWTGATGELFF. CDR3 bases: TGTGCCAGCAGCTTAGGCTGGACAGGGGCCACCGGGGAGCTGTTTTTT.

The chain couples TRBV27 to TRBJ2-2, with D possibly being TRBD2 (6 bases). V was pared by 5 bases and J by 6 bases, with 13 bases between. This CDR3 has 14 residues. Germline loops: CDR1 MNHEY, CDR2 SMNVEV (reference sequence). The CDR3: CASSPGLLPGELFF. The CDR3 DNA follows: TGTGCCAGCAGTCCGGGACTTCTCCCCGGGGAGCTGTTTTTT.